The 24 T cell receptor beta chains presented below share a single source sample, sequenced in a study of blood T cell repertoires in COVID-19. Method: immunoSEQ multiplex PCR; TCRdb's copy keeps in-frame clones and lacks some. The sample holds under 350,000 clones, more than 85% seen once. Input material: peripheral blood. These receptors all stem from a man in his 70s with acute or convalescent COVID-19.

This chain uses TRBV6-5 with TRBJ2-5; TRBD2 agrees at 7 bases. The CDR3 extends over 15 amino acids. The junction had 6 bases not matched to a gene; V was cut back by 0 bases and J by 5 bases. The germline V gene encodes CDR1 MNHEY and CDR2 SVGAGI. CDR3 residues: CASSYSGGGVETQYF. In nucleotides, the CDR3 is TGTGCCAGCAGTTACTCGGGGGGGGGTGTTGAGACCCAGTACTTC.

The chain combines TRBV6-2 or TRBV6-3 with TRBJ2-5, with TRBD2 matching 14 bases. Germline assignment: CDR1 MNHEY and CDR2 SVGEGT. Trimming removed 5 bases from V and 5 bases from J; junction bases left unmatched: 7. There are 16 residues in the CDR3. The CDR3 reads CASSPGLAGGGETQYF. Written as DNA, the CDR3 is TGTGCCAGCAGTCCCGGACTAGCGGGAGGTGGGGAGACCCAGTACTTC.

This clone was seen a handful of times. V gene TRBV7-9 combines with J gene TRBJ2-6; D might be TRBD2 (6 bases). The germline CDR1 and CDR2 sequences are SEHNR and FQNEAQ (reference sequence). Trimming removed 4 bases at V and 4 bases at J, with 14 bases between. The CDR3 sequence is 16 residues long. The CDR3, as DNA: TGTGCCAGCAGCTCGGGGCGGGAAACCGGGGCCAACGTCCTGACTTTC. Its protein is CASSSGRETGANVLTF.

The chain has TRBV11-3 and TRBJ2-5; 9 bases are a match to TRBD2. V shed 5 bases, J shed 4 bases, and the junction held 17 bases outside the gene matches. The CDR3 is 18 residues long. The germline V gene encodes CDR1 SGHNT and CDR2 YENEEA. CDR3 nucleotide sequence: TGTGCCAGCAGCCCCCGATCAGCCGGTCTAGCGGGGCGAGAGACCCAGTACTTC. Translating gives CASSPRSAGLAGRETQYF.

The chain joins TRBV4-3 to TRBJ2-1; D not resolved. Trimming pared 4 bases from V and 0 bases from J, leaving 13 bases between. Per germline, CDR1 LGHNA and CDR2 YSLEER. CDR3 length: 16 amino acids. CDR3 nucleotide sequence: TGCGCCAGCAGCCTCAGCTACTGGAGCTCCTACAATGAGCAGTTCTTC. Its translation is CASSLSYWSSYNEQFF.

The rearrangement links TRBV5-4 to TRBJ2-2, with 10 bases lining up with TRBD2. Germline V gene data show CDR1 as SGHNT and CDR2 as YYREEE (reference sequence). The J segment lost 0 bases and the V segment lost 1 base, leaving 3 bases of the junction unmatched. CDR3 length: 17 amino acids. The CDR3 protein is CASSLILAGANTGELFF. The DNA of the CDR3 is TGTGCCAGCAGCTTGATCCTAGCGGGGGCGAACACCGGGGAGCTGTTTTTT.

This chain connects TRBV20-1 to TRBJ1-6, with 8 bases that match TRBD1. Trimming at V came to 3 bases and at J to 9 bases, leaving 10 bases not matched to a gene. Germline loops: CDR1 DFQATT, CDR2 SNEGSKA (reference sequence). CDR3 length: 15 residues. Written as DNA, the CDR3 is TGCAGTGCTAGTATTGTGGCAGGGGGCAGTTCACCCCTCCACTTT. Its protein is CSASIVAGGSSPLHF.

The CDR3 loop is CASSLRQGPLGDEQFF. DNA of the CDR3: TGCGCCAGCAGCCTTCGACAGGGGCCCCTAGGGGATGAGCAGTTCTTC. The chain carries TRBV4-1 and TRBJ2-1; 8 bases are shared with TRBD1. The V gene end was trimmed by 4 bases and the J gene end by 8 bases; junction bases not matched to a gene: 13. Per the germline V gene, CDR1 is MGHRA and CDR2 is YSYEKL. CDR3 length equals 16 residues.

In this sample, this clone turned up many times. The chain carries TRBV14 and TRBJ2-3; 7 bases agree with TRBD1. The CDR3 runs 13 residues. Germline trimming cut 4 bases from V and 5 bases from J; bases unmatched to any gene: 3. Germline-derived CDR1 and CDR2 are SGHDN and FVKESK. CDR3 coding DNA: TGTGCCAGCAGCCTCTCAGGGGGAGATACGCAGTATTTT. This gives the protein CASSLSGGDTQYF.

The CDR3, as DNA: TGTGCCAGCAGCACTACTTCCGGGACAGGGAACACTGAAGCTTTCTTT. Amino acids: CASSTTSGTGNTEAFF. The V call is TRBV6-6, the J call TRBJ1-1; 8 positions agree with TRBD1. The germline V gene encodes CDR1 MNHNY and CDR2 SVGAGI (reference sequence). The CDR3 contains 16 residues. V lost 6 bases and J lost 1; bases outside the gene matches: 10.

The V call is TRBV4-3, the J call TRBJ2-2; a possible D gene is TRBD2 (5 bases). Trimming removed 4 bases at V and 4 bases at J, with 13 bases between. Germline values: CDR1 LGHNA, CDR2 YSLEER. CDR3 size: 15 residues. In DNA form, the CDR3 reads TGCGCCAGCAGCCCCGACGGCGCGGGCACCGGGGAGCTGTTTTTT. Translated: CASSPDGAGTGELFF.

The V call is TRBV6-1, the J call TRBJ2-6; 7 bases align to TRBD2. Germline V lookup: CDR1 MNHNS, CDR2 SASEGT. Germline trimming cut 0 bases from V and 2 bases from J; bases unmatched to any gene: 4. The CDR3 extends over 17 amino acids. In DNA, the CDR3 is TGTGCCAGCAGTGAAGCTGGGGGGAGGGCTGGGGCCAACGTCCTGACTTTC. It encodes CASSEAGGRAGANVLTF.

This sequence joins TRBV28 and TRBJ1-2, with D unresolved. Per germline, CDR1 MDHEN and CDR2 SYDVKM. The CDR3 covers 16 residues. Trimming removed 3 bases at V and 2 bases at J, with 16 bases between. CDR3 residues: CASSLYLKAGNYGYTF. The CDR3 nucleotides read TGTGCCAGCAGTTTGTACTTGAAGGCAGGCAACTATGGCTACACCTTC.

The chain links TRBV21-1 to TRBJ2-2; the table's D call of TRBD2 was not tested on the DNA. TRBV21-1 is classified as a pseudogene. CDR3 length equals 17 residues. The CDR3 sequence: CASSKCTSGTNTGELFF. The CDR3 coding sequence is TGTGCCAGCAGCAAGTGCACTAGCGGGACGAACACCGGGGAGCTGTTTTTT.

V gene TRBV29-1 combines with J gene TRBJ1-1; D gene uncertain. With 7 bases removed from V and 3 bases from J, the gap between germline ends came to 18 bases. The CDR3 runs 14 residues. The germline V gene encodes CDR1 SQVTM and CDR2 ANQGSEA. The CDR3 loop reads CSAAHSALYTEAFF. CDR3 DNA: TGCAGCGCCGCCCACAGTGCCCTTTACACTGAAGCTTTCTTT.

This chain links TRBV28 with TRBJ1-2; D might be TRBD1 (6 bases). Per germline, CDR1 MDHEN and CDR2 SYDVKM. The length of the CDR3 is 14 residues. V lost 5 bases and J lost 5, with 15 bases in between. The CDR3 loop is CASSPNWDNYGYTF. The DNA for the CDR3 is TGTGCCAGCAGTCCGAATTGGGACAATTATGGCTACACCTTC.

The V and J genes are TRBV9 and TRBJ2-1, with TRBD2 matching 11 bases. CDR3 size: 20 residues. V lost 0 bases to trimming and J lost 5 bases; unmatched junction nucleotides: 16. CDR1 SGDLS and CDR2 YYNGEE come from the germline V gene. CDR3 nucleotides: TGTGCCAGCAGCGTAGGATCGGGACTAGCGGAGCCGATTCTCCACAATGAGCAGTTCTTC. Protein sequence: CASSVGSGLAEPILHNEQFF.

This chain joins TRBV20-1 and TRBJ2-1, with no clear D. CDR1 and CDR2 from the germline V gene are DFQATT and SNEGSKA (reference sequence). V shed 6 bases and J shed 8 bases, with 11 bases lying between them. CDR3 length: 11 amino acids. The CDR3 bases are TGCAGTGCACGGTCCCACGATGAGCAGTTCTTC. The encoded protein is CSARSHDEQFF.

The chain joins TRBV29-1 to TRBJ1-2, with TRBD1 identical over 8 bases. This CDR3 region has 14 residues. CDR1 and CDR2 (germline): SQVTM, ANQGSEA. V shed 5 bases and J 4 bases; nucleotides not matched to a gene: 9. This chain's CDR3 is CSVQGVRGLYGYTF. The CDR3 DNA sequence: TGCAGCGTTCAAGGGGTCAGGGGGCTCTATGGCTACACCTTC.

The CDR3 loop is CASSITRSTGELFF. Here the CDR3 DNA reads TGTGCCAGTAGTATCACAAGAAGCACCGGGGAGCTGTTTTTT. This chain connects TRBV19 to TRBJ2-2; D unresolved. V lost 3 bases to trimming and J lost 4 bases, with 9 bases between them. The CDR3 sequence is 14 residues long. The V gene's germline CDR1 is LNHDA and CDR2 SQIVND (reference sequence).

CDR3 sequence reads: CASSISRRTEAFF. As DNA, the CDR3 is TGTGCCAGTAGTATCTCCCGGCGGACTGAAGCTTTCTTT. The chain couples TRBV19 to TRBJ1-1; D remains unclear. Germline CDR1 and CDR2: LNHDA and SQIVND (reference sequence). V lost 3 bases and J lost 5, with 10 bases in between. CDR3 length: 13 residues.

The chain carries TRBV9 and TRBJ1-3; D gene ambiguous. V lost 2 bases, J lost 4 bases, and 13 bases lay in between. The germline V gene encodes CDR1 SGDLS and CDR2 YYNGEE. This CDR3 region has 15 residues. The CDR3 nucleotides read TGTGCCAGCAGCGTCCTGGGGAGCGGAGGAAACACCATATATTTT. Protein sequence: CASSVLGSGGNTIYF.

This clone was observed a single time. The V and J genes are TRBV29-1 and TRBJ2-2, with D perhaps matching TRBD1 (6 bases). The germline V gene encodes CDR1 SQVTM and CDR2 ANQGSEA. V lost 7 bases and J 4 bases, leaving 13 bases between the germline ends. This CDR3 has 13 amino acids. The CDR3 protein is CSADPGATGELFF. CDR3 coding DNA: TGCAGCGCCGACCCAGGGGCCACCGGGGAGCTGTTTTTT.

This clone was found a few times. This chain uses TRBV29-1 with TRBJ2-2; the match to TRBD2 covers 13 bases. J lost 2 bases, V lost 2 bases, and 5 bases had no gene match. Germline CDR1 SQVTM, CDR2 ANQGSEA. The CDR3 totals 17 residues. The CDR3 bases are TGCAGCGTTGAAACTAGCGGGAGGGGAACAAACACCGGGGAGCTGTTTTTT. This sequence encodes CSVETSGRGTNTGELFF.